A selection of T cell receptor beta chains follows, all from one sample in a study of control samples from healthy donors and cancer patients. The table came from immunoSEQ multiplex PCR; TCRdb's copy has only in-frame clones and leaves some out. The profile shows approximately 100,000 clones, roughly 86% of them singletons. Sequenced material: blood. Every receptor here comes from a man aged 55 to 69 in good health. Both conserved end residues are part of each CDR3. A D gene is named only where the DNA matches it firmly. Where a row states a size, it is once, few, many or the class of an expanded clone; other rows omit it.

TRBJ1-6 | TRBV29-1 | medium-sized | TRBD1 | CSACDREGSPLHF | TGCAGCGCTTGTGACAGGGAGGGCTCACCCCTCCACTTT
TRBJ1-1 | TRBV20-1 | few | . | CSARPSTEAFF | TGCAGTGCTCGCCCGAGCACTGAAGCTTTCTTT
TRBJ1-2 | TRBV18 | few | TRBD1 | CASSPGQNYGYTF | TGTGCCAGCTCACCGGGACAGAACTATGGCTACACCTTC
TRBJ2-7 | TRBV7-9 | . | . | CASSSTSYEQYF | TGTGCCAGCAGCTCCACTAGCTACGAGCAGTACTTC
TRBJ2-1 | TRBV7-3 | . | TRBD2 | CASSSGLAGGRQVF | TGTGCCAGCAGCTCGGGACTAGCGGGGGGGCGACAAGTCTTC
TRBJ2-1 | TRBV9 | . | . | CASSQGLGLVYEQFF | TGTGCCAGCAGCCAGGGCTTGGGTCTTGTGTATGAGCAGTTCTTC
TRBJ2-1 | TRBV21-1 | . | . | CASTEDTLFDEQFF | TGTGCCAGCACTGAAGACACCCTTTTCGATGAGCAGTTCTTC
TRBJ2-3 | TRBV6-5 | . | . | CASRPRGNTQYF | TGTGCCAGCAGACCACGGGGGAATACGCAGTATTTT
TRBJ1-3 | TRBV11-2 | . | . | CASSLPGGNTIYF | TGTGCCAGCAGCTTACCTGGAGGAAACACCATATATTTT
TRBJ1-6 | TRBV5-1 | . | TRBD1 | CASSWATGGSNSPLHF | TGCGCCAGCAGTTGGGCGACAGGGGGGTCCAATTCACCCCTCCACTTT
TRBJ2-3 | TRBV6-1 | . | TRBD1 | CASSEDRVLTDTQYF | TGTGCCAGCAGTGAGGACAGGGTTTTGACAGATACGCAGTATTTT
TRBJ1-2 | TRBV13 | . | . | CASSSIGQGRGYTF | TGTGCCAGCAGCTCCATCGGGCAGGGTCGGGGCTACACCTTC
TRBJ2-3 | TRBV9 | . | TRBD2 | CASGGGGTSGTDTQYF | TGTGCCAGCGGGGGGGGCGGGACTAGCGGCACAGATACGCAGTATTTT
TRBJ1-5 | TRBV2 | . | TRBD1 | CASGTEYRQPQHF | TGTGCCAGTGGGACAGAATATCGTCAGCCCCAGCATTTT
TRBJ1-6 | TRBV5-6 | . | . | CASSFRTSYNSPLHF | TGTGCCAGCAGCTTCCGAACCTCCTATAATTCACCCCTCCACTTT
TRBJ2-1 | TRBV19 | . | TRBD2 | CARGQVGTSGTYNEQFF | TGTGCCCGCGGACAGGTGGGGACTAGCGGGACTTACAATGAGCAGTTCTTC
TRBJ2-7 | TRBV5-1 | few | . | CASSPRVGASYEQYF | TGCGCCAGCAGCCCCAGGGTAGGGGCCTCCTACGAGCAGTACTTC
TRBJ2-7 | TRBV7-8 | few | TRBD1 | CASSRPGTGPGEQYF | TGTGCCAGCAGCCGTCCCGGGACAGGGCCGGGAGAGCAGTACTTC
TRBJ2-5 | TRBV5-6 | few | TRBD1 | CASSWTGRETQYF | TGTGCCAGCAGCTGGACAGGGAGGGAGACCCAGTACTTC
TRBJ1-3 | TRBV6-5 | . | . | CASSYGRGNTIYF | TGTGCCAGCAGTTACGGGAGGGGAAACACCATATATTTT
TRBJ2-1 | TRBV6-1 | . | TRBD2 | CASSELAGLSYNEQFF | TGTGCCAGCAGTGAACTAGCGGGGCTCTCCTACAATGAGCAGTTCTTC
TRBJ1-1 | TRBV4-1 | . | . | CASSQGSMVGNTEAFF | TGCGCCAGCAGCCAGGGTTCTATGGTGGGGAACACTGAAGCTTTCTTT
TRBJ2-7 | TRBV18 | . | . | CASSSGAGQYF | TGTGCCAGCTCATCAGGGGCCGGGCAGTACTTC
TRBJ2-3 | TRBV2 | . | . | CASAAGPSTDTQYF | TGTGCCAGCGCGGCGGGGCCTAGCACAGATACGCAGTATTTT
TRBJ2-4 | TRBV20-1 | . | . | CSASVNDIQYF | TGCAGTGCTAGCGTTAACGACATTCAGTACTTC
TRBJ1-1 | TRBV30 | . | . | CAWSVRAVNTEAFF | TGTGCCTGGAGTGTAAGGGCAGTGAACACTGAAGCTTTCTTT
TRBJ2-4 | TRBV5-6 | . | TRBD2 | CASRPYSGSPSLAKNIQYF | TGTGCCAGCAGGCCTTATAGCGGGAGCCCCTCCCTAGCCAAAAACATTCAGTACTTC
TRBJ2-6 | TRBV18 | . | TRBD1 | CASSPTTGGSGANVLTF | TGTGCCAGCTCACCAACGACAGGGGGCTCTGGGGCCAACGTCCTGACTTTC
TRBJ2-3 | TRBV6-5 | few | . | CASNPRTTTSDTQYF | TGTGCCAGCAACCCGCGGACCACGACCTCAGATACGCAGTATTTT
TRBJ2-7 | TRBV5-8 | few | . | CASSLRSYEQYF | TGTGCCAGCAGCTTGCGAAGCTACGAGCAGTACTTC
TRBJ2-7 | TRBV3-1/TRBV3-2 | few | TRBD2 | CASSQVWASGGSYEQYF | TGTGCCAGCAGCCAAGTGTGGGCTAGCGGGGGATCCTACGAGCAGTACTTC
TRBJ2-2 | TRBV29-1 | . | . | CSVERENTGELFF | TGCAGCGTAGAACGGGAGAACACCGGGGAGCTGTTTTTT
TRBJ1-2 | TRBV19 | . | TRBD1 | CASSKGGTGTYGYTF | TGTGCCAGTAGTAAGGGGGGGACAGGGACGTATGGCTACACCTTC
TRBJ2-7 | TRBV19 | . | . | CASSPNYYEQYF | TGTGCCAGTAGTCCAAATTACTACGAGCAGTACTTC
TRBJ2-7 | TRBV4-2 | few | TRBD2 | CASSQDLGGSTYEQYF | TGTGCCAGCAGCCAAGATCTCGGGGGGTCCACCTACGAGCAGTACTTC
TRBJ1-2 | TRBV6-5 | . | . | CASSYGNYGYTF | TGTGCCAGCAGTTACGGAAACTATGGCTACACCTTC
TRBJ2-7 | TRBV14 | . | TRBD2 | CASSQGPLGGSGGAYEQYF | TGTGCCAGCAGCCAAGGTCCCCTTGGTGGCAGCGGGGGGGCCTACGAGCAGTACTTC
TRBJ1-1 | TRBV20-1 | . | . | CSASMGETEAFF | TGCAGTGCTAGTATGGGGGAGACTGAAGCTTTCTTT
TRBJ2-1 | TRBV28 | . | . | CASTTWQGRNNEQFF | TGTGCCAGCACCACATGGCAGGGTAGGAACAATGAGCAGTTCTTC